This T cell receptor beta chain emerged from a study of blood T cells in healthy people across ages (dated by TCRdb to the mid-2010s). About the full investigation: In model experiments, template switching captured roughly one uniquely barcoded TCR beta cDNA molecule for every two T cells. Age-related changes in TCR beta repertoire diversity were measured in the study by deep sequencing normalized with unique cDNA molecular identifiers. The donors were split into four age groups: young (average approximately 16 years), middle-aged (39), aged (over 55) and long-lived (roughly 77). Donors of different ages were randomly distributed across sequencing lanes to avoid experimental bias. The study analyzed two additional independent replicas of 1 million unique cDNA reads from the same blood draw for two donors, one aged 18 to 29 and one aged 80 or older.

Library generation was performed with 5' RACE. Sequenced using an Illumina HiSeq 2500. A second PCR of roughly 7 to 11 cycles was run with a J-beta primer mix and a sample-barcoded 5' primer. A template-switch 5' adaptor carrying 12 random nucleotides introduced a unique molecular identifier onto each TCR beta cDNA molecule. Each sample yielded at least 3 million CDR3-containing paired-end reads. First-strand cDNA synthesis was performed from all RNA using the Mint cDNA synthesis kit, with priming by a TRBC-specific oligonucleotide. Following uracil-DNA glycosylase treatment, all cDNA underwent a first 18-cycle PCR with the universal primers M1SS and BC2_uni_R. On the study's bioinformatics: Each sample was normalized by randomly selecting 1 million high-quality reads, each carrying a distinct molecular identifier. Reads with shared molecular identifiers were discarded instead of being binned into consensus sequences. MiTCR, with a Q25 quality threshold and the strictest error-elimination algorithm, was used for CDR3 identification, clonotype clustering and error correction. A nonparametric unseen species model with Euler transformation was used to estimate lower-bound total TCR beta diversity. Through fastp at Q25 and MiXCR, TCRdb rebuilt clones from the public reads, retaining in-frame beta chains. Here each entry gathers all rows of one CDR3 protein and keeps the most common genes and DNA. These V and J calls are TCRdb output, not the study's own analysis. The table for this sample lists about 1.7 million distinct CDR3 sequences; 28% of them were counted only once. The ten largest clones add up to 7.7% of the sample.

What the research found in general, with its limitations: Estimates of total diversity based on one million sequenced T cells were considered lower bounds and underestimates. Observed TCR beta diversity per million T cells fell roughly linearly with age, and a significant reduction was already apparent by age around 40. Because donor CMV infection status was unknown, age-related changes in expanded clonotypes were potentially confounded. The percentage of naive T cells measured by flow cytometry correlated strongly with observed TCR beta diversity. Compared with the aged group, the long-lived group had more naive CD4+ T cells, fewer expanded clones and increased TCR diversity, suggesting age selection. Since profiling was done on bulk unsorted PBMCs, naive and antigen-experienced compartments could not be conclusively compared.

There are 14 amino acids in the CDR3, from cysteine to phenylalanine inclusive. Only the CDR3 part of the read is kept: 42 bases, read in frame from the first base. The trim is 4 bases for V and 2 bases for J, with a gap of 11 bases between the germline ends. Concerning this clonotype: The clone's antigen remains unknown. No much larger clone exists at a distance of one base, and base qualities are not known.

The roughly 39 donors, aged about 6 to 100 years, were systemically healthy Caucasian individuals from Russia. Each donor gave ten milliliters of peripheral blood, collected into EDTA-treated Vacutainer tubes. Ficoll-Paque density-gradient centrifugation was used to isolate PBMCs, with at least 7 million obtained per sample. Total RNA was extracted from PBMCs with Trizol reagent, with at least 5 micrograms obtained per sample. The percentages of naive CD45RAhigh/CD27high T cells were determined by flow cytometry on a PBMC aliquot from every donor. The sequence was obtained from a woman between 25 and 40 years old in good health. The material sequenced was blood. Recombination connected TRBV12-3 or TRBV12-4 to TRBJ1-1; the D gene lacks a confident call. The CDR3 is CASSYGLGNTEAFF. DNA sequence: TGTGCCAGCAGTTATGGTCTAGGTAACACTGAAGCTTTCTTT.